This is a list of T cell receptor beta chains from one sample in a study of cytomegalovirus exposure and HLA in healthy donors. This table comes from immunoSEQ multiplex PCR, and its TCRdb copy is limited to in-frame clones, with some not included. The sample consists of about 250,000 clones, roughly 81% of them appearing once. The material sequenced was PBMCs. Receptors originate from a girl aged 2-9 years in good health and CMV-seronegative. CDR3s include the opening cysteine and the closing phenylalanine or tryptophan. D genes are given only for firm matches. Expanded clones are given a class, and other clones once, few, many or no size at all.

V: TRBV2; size: NA; J: TRBJ1-6; D: NA; CDR3: CATTLGGGNNSPLHF; DNA: TGTGCCACGACCCTCGGGGGGGGGAATAATTCACCCCTCCACTTT
V: TRBV25-1; size: NA; J: TRBJ2-5; D: TRBD2; CDR3: CASSAPWGSGTYQETQYF; DNA: TGTGCCAGCAGTGCCCCGTGGGGGAGCGGGACGTACCAAGAGACCCAGTACTTC
V: TRBV25-1; size: NA; J: TRBJ2-1; D: NA; CDR3: CASSDPKLSSYNEQFF; DNA: TGTGCCAGCAGTGACCCTAAACTGAGCTCCTACAATGAGCAGTTCTTC
V: TRBV6-6; size: NA; J: TRBJ2-7; D: NA; CDR3: CASSPVGPSVNEQYF; DNA: TGTGCCAGCAGCCCCGTCGGACCTAGCGTTAACGAGCAGTACTTC
V: TRBV5-8; size: few; J: TRBJ1-5; D: NA; CDR3: CASSFSRRVQPQHF; DNA: TGTGCCAGCAGCTTTTCGAGAAGAGTGCAGCCCCAGCATTTT
V: TRBV7-8; size: NA; J: TRBJ2-7; D: NA; CDR3: CASSLALDYTYEQYF; DNA: TGTGCCAGCAGCTTAGCGCTGGACTACACCTACGAGCAGTACTTC
V: TRBV30; size: NA; J: TRBJ2-1; D: NA; CDR3: CAWSVGAGDYNEQFF; DNA: TGTGCCTGGAGTGTGGGGGCGGGGGACTACAATGAGCAGTTCTTC
V: TRBV19; size: NA; J: TRBJ2-6; D: NA; CDR3: CASRQFFSGANVLTF; DNA: TGTGCCAGTAGACAGTTCTTCTCTGGGGCCAACGTCCTGACTTTC
V: TRBV6-1; size: few; J: TRBJ2-1; D: NA; CDR3: CASTRLGSYNEQFF; DNA: TGTGCCAGCACGCGACTAGGTTCCTACAATGAGCAGTTCTTC
V: TRBV7-9; size: NA; J: TRBJ2-7; D: TRBD1; CDR3: CASSPADRGTYEQYF; DNA: TGTGCCAGCAGCCCTGCGGACAGGGGCACCTACGAGCAGTACTTC
V: TRBV6-1; size: NA; J: TRBJ1-1; D: NA; CDR3: CASSEFRNTEAFF; DNA: TGTGCCAGCAGTGAATTCAGGAACACTGAAGCTTTCTTT